A single sample gave rise to the 2 T cell receptor beta chains below, sequenced in a study of T cell changes during pregnancy in multiple sclerosis. Generated by immunoSEQ multiplex PCR, the TCRdb table keeps only in-frame clones and is missing some. The repertoire has fewer than 140,000 clones, roughly 92% of them found once; the top ten carry roughly 1.7%. This specimen was peripheral blood, taken after pregnancy. The receptor set was obtained from a female donor with multiple sclerosis, enrolled in a pregnancy study.

The chain recombines TRBV7-9 with TRBJ2-2; 10 bases map to TRBD2. Germline CDR1 SEHNR, CDR2 FQNEAQ (reference sequence). Trimming cost V 5 bases and J 5 bases; bases outside gene matches: 14. The CDR3 contains 18 residues. The CDR3 sequence is CASSARLAGLPTTGELFF. CDR3 DNA sequence: TGTGCCAGCAGCGCGCGACTAGCGGGCCTTCCCACGACCGGGGAGCTGTTTTTT. The whole variable domain, filled in from reference TRBV7-9 and TRBJ2-2, reads DTGVSQNPRHKITKRGQNVTFRCDPISEHNRLYWYRQTLGQGPEFLTYFQNEAQLEKSRLLSDRFSAERPKGSFSTLEIQRTEQGDSAMYLCASSARLAGLPTTGELFFGEGSRLTVL.

The rearrangement joins TRBV30 to TRBJ2-1; 9 nucleotides match TRBD1. The CDR3 contains 14 residues. In germline, CDR1 is GTSNPN, CDR2 SVGIG (reference sequence). V dropped 5 bases and J dropped 7; count of bases not matched to a gene: 9. The CDR3 spells CAWDPGQGGNEQFF. In DNA, the CDR3 is TGTGCCTGGGACCCGGGACAGGGCGGGAATGAGCAGTTCTTC. Combining the CDR3 with reference TRBV30 and TRBJ2-1 gives the whole variable domain SQTIHQWPATLVQPVGSPLSLECTVEGTSNPNLYWYRQAAGRGLQLLFYSVGIGQISSEVPQNLSASRPQDRQFILSSKKLLLSDSGFYLCAWDPGQGGNEQFFGPGTRLTVL.